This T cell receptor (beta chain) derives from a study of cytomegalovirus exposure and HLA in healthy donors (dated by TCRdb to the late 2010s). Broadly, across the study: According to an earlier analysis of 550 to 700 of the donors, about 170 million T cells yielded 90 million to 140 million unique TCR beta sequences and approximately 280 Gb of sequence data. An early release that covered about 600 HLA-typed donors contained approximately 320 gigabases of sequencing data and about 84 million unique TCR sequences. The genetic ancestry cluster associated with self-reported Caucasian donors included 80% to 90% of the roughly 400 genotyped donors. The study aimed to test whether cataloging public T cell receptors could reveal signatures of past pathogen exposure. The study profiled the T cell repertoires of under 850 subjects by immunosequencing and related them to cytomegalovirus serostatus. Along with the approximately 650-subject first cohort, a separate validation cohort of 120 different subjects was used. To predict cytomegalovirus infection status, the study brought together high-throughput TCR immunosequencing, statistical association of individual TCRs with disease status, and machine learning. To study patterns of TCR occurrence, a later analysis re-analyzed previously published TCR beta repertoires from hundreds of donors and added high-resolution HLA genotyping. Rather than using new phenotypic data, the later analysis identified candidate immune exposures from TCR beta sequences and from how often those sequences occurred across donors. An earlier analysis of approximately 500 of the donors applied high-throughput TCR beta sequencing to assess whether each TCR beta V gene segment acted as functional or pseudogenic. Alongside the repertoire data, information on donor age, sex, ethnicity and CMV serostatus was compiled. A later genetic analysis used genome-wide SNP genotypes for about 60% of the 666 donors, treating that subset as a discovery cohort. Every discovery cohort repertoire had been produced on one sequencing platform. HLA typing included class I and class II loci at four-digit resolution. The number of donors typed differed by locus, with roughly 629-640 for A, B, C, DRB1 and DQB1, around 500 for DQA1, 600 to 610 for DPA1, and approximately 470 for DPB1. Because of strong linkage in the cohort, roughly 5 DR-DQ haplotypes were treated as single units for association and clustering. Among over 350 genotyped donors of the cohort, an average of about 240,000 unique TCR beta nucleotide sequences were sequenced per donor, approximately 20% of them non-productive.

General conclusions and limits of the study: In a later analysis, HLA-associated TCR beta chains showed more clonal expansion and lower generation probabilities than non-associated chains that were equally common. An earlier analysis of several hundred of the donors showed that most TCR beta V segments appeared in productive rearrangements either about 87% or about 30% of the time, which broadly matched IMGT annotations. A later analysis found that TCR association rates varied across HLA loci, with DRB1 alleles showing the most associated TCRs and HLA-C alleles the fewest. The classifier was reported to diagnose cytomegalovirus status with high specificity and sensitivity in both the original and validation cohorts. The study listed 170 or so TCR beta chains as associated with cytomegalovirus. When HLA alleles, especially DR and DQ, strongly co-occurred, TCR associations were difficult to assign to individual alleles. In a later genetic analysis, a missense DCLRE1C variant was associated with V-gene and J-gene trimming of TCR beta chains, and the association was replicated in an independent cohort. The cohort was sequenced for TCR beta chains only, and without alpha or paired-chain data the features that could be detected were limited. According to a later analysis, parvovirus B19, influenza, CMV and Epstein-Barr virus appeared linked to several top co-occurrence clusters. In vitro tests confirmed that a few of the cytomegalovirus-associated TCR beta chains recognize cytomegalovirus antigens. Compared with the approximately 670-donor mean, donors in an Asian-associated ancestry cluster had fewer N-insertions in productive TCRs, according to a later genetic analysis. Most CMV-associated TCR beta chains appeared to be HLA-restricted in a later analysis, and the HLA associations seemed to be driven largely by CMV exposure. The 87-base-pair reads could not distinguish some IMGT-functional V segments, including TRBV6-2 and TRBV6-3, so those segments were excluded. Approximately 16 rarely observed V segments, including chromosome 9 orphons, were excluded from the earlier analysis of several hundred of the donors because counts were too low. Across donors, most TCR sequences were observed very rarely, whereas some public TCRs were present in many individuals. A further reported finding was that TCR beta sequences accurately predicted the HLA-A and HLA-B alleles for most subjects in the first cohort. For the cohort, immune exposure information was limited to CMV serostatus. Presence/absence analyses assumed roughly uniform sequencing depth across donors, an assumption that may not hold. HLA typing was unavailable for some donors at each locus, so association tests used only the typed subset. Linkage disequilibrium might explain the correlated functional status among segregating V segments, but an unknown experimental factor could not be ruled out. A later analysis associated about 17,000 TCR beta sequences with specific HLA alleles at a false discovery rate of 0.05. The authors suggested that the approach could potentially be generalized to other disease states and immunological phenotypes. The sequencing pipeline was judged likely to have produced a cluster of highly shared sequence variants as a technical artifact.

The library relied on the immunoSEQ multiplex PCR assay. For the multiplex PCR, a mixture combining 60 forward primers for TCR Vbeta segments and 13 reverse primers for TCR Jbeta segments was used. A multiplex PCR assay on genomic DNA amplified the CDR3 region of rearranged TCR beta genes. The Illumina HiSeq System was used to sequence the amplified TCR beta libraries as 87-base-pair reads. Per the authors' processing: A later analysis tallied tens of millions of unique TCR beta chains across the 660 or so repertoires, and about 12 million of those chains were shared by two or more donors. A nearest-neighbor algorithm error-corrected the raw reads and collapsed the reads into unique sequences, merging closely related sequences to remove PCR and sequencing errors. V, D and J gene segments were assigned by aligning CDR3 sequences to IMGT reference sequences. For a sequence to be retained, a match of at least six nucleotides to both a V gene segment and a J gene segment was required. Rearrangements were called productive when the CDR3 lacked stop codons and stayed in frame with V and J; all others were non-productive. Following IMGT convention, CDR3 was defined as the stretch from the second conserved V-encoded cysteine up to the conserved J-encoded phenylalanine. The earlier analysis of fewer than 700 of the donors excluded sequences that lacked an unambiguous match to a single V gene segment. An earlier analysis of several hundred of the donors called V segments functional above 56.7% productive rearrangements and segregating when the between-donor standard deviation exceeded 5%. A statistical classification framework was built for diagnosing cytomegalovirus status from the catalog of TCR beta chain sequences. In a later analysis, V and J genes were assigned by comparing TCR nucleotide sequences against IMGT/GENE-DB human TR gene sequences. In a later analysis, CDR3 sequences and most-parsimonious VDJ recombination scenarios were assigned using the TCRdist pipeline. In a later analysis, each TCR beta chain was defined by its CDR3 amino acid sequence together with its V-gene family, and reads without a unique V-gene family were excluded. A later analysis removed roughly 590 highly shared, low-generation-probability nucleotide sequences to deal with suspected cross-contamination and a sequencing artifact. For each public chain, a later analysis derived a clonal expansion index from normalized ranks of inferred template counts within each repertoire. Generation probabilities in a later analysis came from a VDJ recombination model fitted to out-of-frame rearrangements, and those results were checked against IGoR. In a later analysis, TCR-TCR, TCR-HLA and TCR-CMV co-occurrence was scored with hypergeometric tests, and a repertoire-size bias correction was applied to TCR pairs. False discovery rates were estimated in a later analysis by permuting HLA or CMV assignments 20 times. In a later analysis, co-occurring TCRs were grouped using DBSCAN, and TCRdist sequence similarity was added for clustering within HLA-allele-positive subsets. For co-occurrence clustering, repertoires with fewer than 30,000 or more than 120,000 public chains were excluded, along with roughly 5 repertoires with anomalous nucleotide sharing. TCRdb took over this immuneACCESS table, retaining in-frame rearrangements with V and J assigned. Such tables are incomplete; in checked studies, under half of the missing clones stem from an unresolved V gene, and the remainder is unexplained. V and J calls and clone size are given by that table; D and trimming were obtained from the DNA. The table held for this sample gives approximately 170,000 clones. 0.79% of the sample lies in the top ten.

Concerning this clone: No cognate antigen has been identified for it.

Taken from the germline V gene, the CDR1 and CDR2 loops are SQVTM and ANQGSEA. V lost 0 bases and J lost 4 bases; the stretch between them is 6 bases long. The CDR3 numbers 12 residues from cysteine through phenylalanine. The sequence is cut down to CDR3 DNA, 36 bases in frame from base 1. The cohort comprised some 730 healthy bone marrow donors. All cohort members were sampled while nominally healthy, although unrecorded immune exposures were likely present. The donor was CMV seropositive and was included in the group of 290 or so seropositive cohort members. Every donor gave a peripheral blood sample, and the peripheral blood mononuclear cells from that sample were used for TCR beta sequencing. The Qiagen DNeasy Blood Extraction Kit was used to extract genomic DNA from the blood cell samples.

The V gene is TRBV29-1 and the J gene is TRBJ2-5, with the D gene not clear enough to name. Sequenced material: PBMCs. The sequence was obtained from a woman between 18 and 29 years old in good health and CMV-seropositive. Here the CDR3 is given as CSVEDGLETQYF. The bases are TGCAGCGTTGAAGATGGGCTAGAGACCCAGTACTTC. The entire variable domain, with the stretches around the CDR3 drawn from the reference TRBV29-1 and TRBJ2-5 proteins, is SAVISQKPSRDICQRGTSLTIQCQVDSQVTMMFWYRQQPGQSLTLIATANQGSEATYESGFVIDKFPISRPNLTFSTLTVSNMSPEDSSIYLCSVEDGLETQYFGPGTRLLVL.